These T cell receptor beta chains were read from a single sample in a study of blood T cells in healthy people across ages. TCRdb re-called the 5' RACE reads with MiXCR, one entry per CDR3 protein. The sample lists approximately 790,000 distinct CDR3 sequences, about 59% occurring once. Sequenced: blood. The receptor source for this set is a man aged 25 to 40 in good health. Both conserved end residues are part of each CDR3. The order of the fields is clone size, CDR3 length, D gene, J gene, V gene, CDR3 protein, CDR3 DNA. A D gene is named only where the DNA matches it firmly. Clone size appears in some rows only: once, few, many, or a class for an expanded clone.

NA,17,TRBD2,TRBJ2-5,TRBV11-2,CASSLVRGLAGQETQYF,TGTGCCAGCAGCTTAGTACGGGGACTAGCGGGACAAGAGACCCAGTACTTC
NA,11,NA,TRBJ2-7,TRBV27,CASSFADKQYF,TGTGCCAGCAGCTTCGCGGACAAGCAGTACTTC
NA,15,NA,TRBJ2-5,TRBV7-9,CASSQIEDVKETQYF,TGTGCCAGCAGCCAAATCGAGGACGTAAAAGAGACCCAGTACTTC
NA,11,NA,TRBJ2-7,TRBV20-1,CSARLDGEQYF,TGCAGTGCTAGGTTAGATGGCGAGCAGTACTTC
NA,16,NA,TRBJ1-2,TRBV12-3/TRBV12-4,CASHSPSGPANYGYTF,TGTGCCAGCCATTCCCCGTCGGGGCCAGCTAACTATGGCTACACCTTC
many,13,NA,TRBJ2-3,TRBV5-1,CASSLGGPDTQYF,TGTGCCAGCAGCTTAGGGGGTCCAGATACGCAGTATTTT
NA,15,TRBD1,TRBJ2-1,TRBV10-3,CAIREKTGAVNEQFF,TGTGCCATCAGGGAAAAGACAGGGGCAGTCAATGAGCAGTTCTTC
NA,14,NA,TRBJ1-1,TRBV3-1,CASSQGRGVAEAFF,TGTGCCAGCAGCCAAGGTCGTGGGGTGGCTGAAGCTTTCTTT
NA,13,NA,TRBJ1-1,TRBV7-2,CASSAGWETEAFF,TGTGCCAGCAGCGCAGGGTGGGAGACTGAAGCTTTCTTT
NA,15,NA,TRBJ2-1,TRBV10-3,CAISESTDSYNEQFF,TGTGCCATCAGTGAGTCGACTGACTCCTACAATGAGCAGTTCTTC
NA,16,NA,TRBJ1-4,TRBV27,CASSRLGTRTNEKLFF,TGTGCCAGCAGCAGGCTGGGGACGAGAACTAATGAAAAACTGTTTTTT
few,12,NA,TRBJ2-7,TRBV28,CASSRTPREQYF,TGTGCCAGCAGTAGGACGCCCCGCGAGCAGTACTTC
NA,16,TRBD1,TRBJ2-7,TRBV9,CASSPGLGQGAREQYF,TGTGCCAGCAGCCCTGGCCTGGGACAGGGGGCTCGTGAGCAGTACTTC
few,14,TRBD1,TRBJ2-4,TRBV7-3,CASSSREGADIQYF,TGTGCCAGCAGCTCCCGCGAGGGGGCGGACATTCAGTACTTC
NA,12,NA,TRBJ2-3,TRBV5-5,CASSLGQEAQYF,TGTGCCAGCAGCTTGGGTCAGGAGGCGCAGTATTTT
NA,15,NA,TRBJ2-7,TRBV2,CASSEGAKTGYEQYF,TGTGCCAGCAGTGAAGGGGCCAAAACAGGCTACGAGCAGTACTTC
NA,13,NA,TRBJ2-3,TRBV9,CASSVEPTDTQYF,TGTGCCAGCAGCGTAGAGCCCACAGATACGCAGTATTTT
NA,10,NA,TRBJ2-1,TRBV29-1,CSVLTYEQFF,TGCAGCGTTCTGACATATGAGCAGTTCTTC
once,14,NA,TRBJ1-6,TRBV25-1,CASRIGQANSPLHF,TGTGCCAGCAGAATCGGGCAGGCGAATTCACCCCTCCACTTT
NA,17,TRBD1,TRBJ1-2,TRBV28,CASSLWGLAGGDYGYTF,TGTGCCAGCAGTTTATGGGGGTTGGCAGGGGGAGACTATGGCTACACCTTC
NA,14,NA,TRBJ1-6,TRBV7-3,CASSSGQRNSPLHF,TGTGCCAGCAGCTCCGGACAGAGAAATTCACCCCTCCACTTT
few,15,TRBD2,TRBJ2-1,TRBV6-5,CASRTALAGANEQFF,TGTGCCAGCCGAACGGCACTAGCGGGGGCAAATGAGCAGTTCTTC
NA,13,TRBD2,TRBJ2-1,TRBV7-2,CASSRDNSGGVFF,TGTGCCAGCAGCCGCGACAATAGCGGGGGGGTGTTCTTC
NA,15,TRBD2,TRBJ2-3,TRBV20-1,CSAPGLAGLTDTQYF,TGCAGTGCCCCGGGACTAGCGGGGCTCACAGATACGCAGTATTTT
NA,13,TRBD1,TRBJ1-1,TRBV20-1,CSAHSGGNTEAFF,TGCAGTGCCCACTCAGGGGGCAACACTGAAGCTTTCTTT
NA,15,TRBD2,TRBJ2-3,TRBV28,CASTKLAGVTDTQYF,TGTGCCAGCACCAAACTAGCGGGGGTAACAGATACGCAGTATTTT
NA,14,TRBD2,TRBJ2-7,TRBV7-8,CASSLALAGVEQYF,TGTGCCAGCAGCTTAGCCCTAGCGGGGGTCGAGCAGTACTTC
NA,19,TRBD2,TRBJ2-7,TRBV9,CASSVGASGGKGPHYEQYF,TGTGCCAGCAGCGTAGGAGCTAGCGGGGGTAAGGGTCCCCACTACGAGCAGTACTTC
NA,13,NA,TRBJ2-1,TRBV3-1,CASSQLLVNEQFF,TGTGCCAGCAGCCAATTACTAGTTAATGAGCAGTTCTTC
NA,14,TRBD2,TRBJ2-7,TRBV3-1,CASSQRTSGNEQYF,TGTGCCAGCAGCCAGCGCACTAGCGGAAACGAGCAGTACTTC
once,14,NA,TRBJ2-4,TRBV29-1,CSVGSSLAKNIQYF,TGCAGCGTTGGGAGTTCTTTAGCCAAAAACATTCAGTACTTC
NA,15,NA,TRBJ2-1,TRBV9,CASSKDPSPYNEQFF,TGTGCCAGCAGCAAAGACCCCAGCCCCTACAATGAGCAGTTCTTC
NA,17,NA,TRBJ2-5,TRBV10-3,CAISGGRTGRKVETQYF,TGTGCCATCAGTGGCGGACGCACAGGGAGAAAGGTAGAGACCCAGTACTTC
NA,17,NA,TRBJ2-2,TRBV7-6,CASSFSYRRNYTGELFF,TGTGCCAGCAGCTTCTCATACAGGCGGAATTACACCGGGGAGCTGTTTTTT
NA,18,NA,TRBJ2-7,TRBV10-3,CAISAAGLDVSATYEQYF,TGTGCCATCAGTGCTGCGGGATTGGACGTGTCCGCCACCTACGAGCAGTACTTC
NA,13,NA,TRBJ2-7,TRBV20-1,CSAATQVSYEQYF,TGCAGTGCAGCAACCCAGGTCTCCTACGAGCAGTACTTC
NA,16,TRBD1,TRBJ2-5,TRBV9,CASSANPGQGQETQYF,TGTGCCAGCAGCGCAAACCCGGGACAGGGGCAAGAGACCCAGTACTTC
NA,16,TRBD1,TRBJ2-3,TRBV13,CASSPGTGKLTDTQYF,TGTGCCAGCAGCCCTGGGACAGGGAAACTCACAGATACGCAGTATTTT
NA,13,NA,TRBJ2-3,TRBV10-3,CAISDLDTDTQYF,TGTGCCATCAGTGATCTGGACACAGATACGCAGTATTTT
NA,15,NA,TRBJ2-1,TRBV14,CASSQRRSSYNEQFF,TGTGCCAGCAGCCAACGGCGGAGCTCCTACAATGAGCAGTTCTTC
NA,16,NA,TRBJ1-2,TRBV29-1,CSVEDGRAGPFYGYTF,TGCAGCGTTGAAGATGGGCGGGCAGGGCCCTTCTATGGCTACACCTTC
few,15,TRBD1,TRBJ1-2,TRBV27,CASSFWGQGMNGYTF,TGTGCCAGCAGTTTTTGGGGACAGGGTATGAATGGCTACACCTTC
NA,15,NA,TRBJ2-3,TRBV7-9,CASSLDYLPTDTQYF,TGTGCCAGCAGCTTAGATTATCTACCCACAGATACGCAGTATTTT
NA,15,TRBD1,TRBJ2-7,TRBV15,CATSVIGTGGYEQYF,TGTGCCACCAGCGTGATAGGGACAGGGGGCTACGAGCAGTACTTC
NA,20,TRBD2,TRBJ2-4,TRBV4-2,CASSQGTSGWGGLAKNIQYF,TGTGCCAGCAGCCAAGGGACTAGCGGGTGGGGCGGCTTGGCCAAAAACATTCAGTACTTC
NA,15,NA,TRBJ2-1,TRBV10-3,CAISDSGASYNEQFF,TGTGCCATCAGTGATTCAGGAGCCTCCTACAATGAGCAGTTCTTC
few,16,TRBD1,TRBJ1-2,TRBV6-5,CASSRPGQGAPYGYTF,TGTGCCAGCAGTCGACCGGGACAGGGGGCCCCCTATGGCTACACCTTC
once,12,NA,TRBJ2-1,TRBV24-1,CATSSTTSEQFF,TGTGCCACCAGCTCCACCACTTCTGAGCAGTTCTTC
once,13,NA,TRBJ2-4,TRBV4-2,CASSQATGNIQYF,TGTGCCAGCAGCCAAGCTACAGGGAACATTCAGTACTTC
NA,14,TRBD1,TRBJ2-5,TRBV11-2,CASSEQTGKETQYF,TGTGCCAGCAGCGAGCAGACAGGGAAAGAGACCCAGTACTTC
NA,12,NA,TRBJ2-1,TRBV20-1,CSALEVYNEQFF,TGCAGTGCTCTGGAGGTTTACAATGAGCAGTTCTTC
NA,15,NA,TRBJ2-6,TRBV7-9,CTSSPRSSGANVLTF,TGTACCAGCAGCCCCAGGAGCTCTGGGGCCAACGTCCTGACTTTC
NA,14,NA,TRBJ2-5,TRBV7-9,CASSSGLPEETQYF,TGTGCCAGCAGCTCGGGACTCCCTGAGGAGACCCAGTACTTC
NA,15,NA,TRBJ2-3,TRBV6-2/TRBV6-3,CASYSTRRGTDTQYF,TGTGCCAGCTATTCGACTAGGAGGGGCACAGATACGCAGTATTTT
NA,15,NA,TRBJ1-5,TRBV20-1,CSARAYDSGVQPQHF,TGCAGTGCTAGAGCTTACGACAGTGGGGTCCAGCCCCAGCATTTT
NA,12,NA,TRBJ2-3,TRBV12-3/TRBV12-4,CASRRAEDTQYF,TGTGCCAGTAGAAGGGCGGAGGATACGCAGTATTTT
NA,13,NA,TRBJ2-1,TRBV12-3/TRBV12-4,CASNRLGGSEQFF,TGTGCCAGCAATAGACTGGGGGGCAGCGAGCAGTTCTTC